This TCR beta chain was sequenced during a study of neurological immune-mediated disorders. Study-wide points: Phylogenetic grouping assigned the repertoires of 18 of 34 multiple sclerosis patients to a single related-CDR3 cluster, representing a possible signature.

CDR3 length equals 12 residues. Germline V gene sequence: CDR1 SGDLS, CDR2 YYNGEE. V lost 2 bases and J lost 3, with 5 bases in between. This clonotype was observed many times. The antigen remains unidentified. Synthesis of cDNA was accomplished via 5'RACE employing 10-nucleotide random UMIs. In TCRdb, the 5' RACE reads were re-called with MiXCR into one record per CDR3 protein. The sample lists 55,000 to 70,000 distinct CDR3 sequences, around 4.8% occurring once. Sequencing was carried out using PBMCs. This chain links TRBV9 with TRBJ2-5; D remains ambiguous. The origin of this receptor is a woman between 50 and 59 years old with multiple sclerosis. CDR3 loop: CASSVGEETQYF. The CDR3 DNA sequence: TGTGCCAGCAGCGTTGGGGAAGAGACCCAGTACTTC. Looking up the rest from reference TRBV9 and TRBJ2-5 gives the full variable domain: DSGVTQTPKHLITATGQRVTLRCSPRSGDLSVYWYQQSLDQGLQFLIQYYNGEERAKGNILERFSAQQFPDLHSELNLSSLELGDSALYFCASSVGEETQYFGPGTRLLVL.